One and the same sample provided the 8 T cell receptor beta chains below, sequenced in a study of Ad26.COV2.S vaccination and SARS-CoV-2 variants. Profiled with immunoSEQ multiplex PCR; TCRdb holds only in-frame clones, not every one. The table records about 440,000 clones, approximately 90% of them present only once. This sample's treatment: around 19 received Ad26.COV2.S at low or high dose, single or two shots; roughly 5 received placebo; per-sample allocation not given. Day 63 following the first vaccine or placebo injection was when the samples were taken. The sequenced sample was peripheral blood, obtained in a trial of Ad26.COV2.S vaccine versus placebo. All receptors come from a person aged 18 to 59 who received the Ad26.COV2.S COVID-19 vaccine or a placebo.

A note on this clone: Other nucleotide sequences from this sample produce the same CDR3. The rearrangement joins TRBV3-1 (or the pseudogene TRBV3-2) to TRBJ1-5, with D unclear. From germline, CDR1 is LGHDT and CDR2 YNNKEL (reference sequence). The CDR3 covers 12 residues. V gave up 1 base and J gave up 7 bases, with 5 bases separating them. As DNA, the CDR3 is TGTGCCAGCAGCCAAGTCGGGCAGCCCCAGCATTTT. Translation gives CASSQVGQPQHF.

This clone was seen only once. The CDR3 DNA follows: TGTGCCAGCACTCAGCGCGGACAAAGTTACGAGCAGTACTTC. It encodes CASTQRGQSYEQYF. The chain employs TRBV6-5 and TRBJ2-7, with a possible D match to TRBD1 (5 bases). Germline V gives CDR1 MNHEY, CDR2 SVGAGI. Trimming stripped 7 bases from V and 4 bases from J, with 17 bases between. The CDR3 contains 14 residues.

This clone was detected only a few times. The rearrangement links TRBV2 to TRBJ1-5; 7 nucleotides line up with TRBD1. V gave up 6 bases and J gave up 4 bases; unmatched junction bases: 9. The CDR3 spans 15 residues. CDR1 is SNHLY and CDR2 is FYNNEI in the germline V gene. The CDR3 protein is CASSLTGVGNQPQHF. Here the CDR3 DNA reads TGTGCCAGCAGCTTAACAGGGGTGGGTAATCAGCCCCAGCATTTT.

The chain joins TRBV6-5 to TRBJ1-6; no reliable D call. The CDR3 sequence is 14 residues long. V was pared by 4 bases and J by 10 bases, with 14 bases between. Germline V lookup: CDR1 MNHEY, CDR2 SVGAGI. The CDR3 loop reads CASSSAVVGSPLHF. The CDR3 DNA reads as TGTGCCAGCAGTTCAGCGGTAGTGGGGTCACCCCTCCACTTT.

This clone was seen only a few times. The chain links TRBV27 to TRBJ1-2, with unresolved D. CDR3 length: 15 residues. Trimming cost V 2 bases and J 8 bases, with 18 bases left between them. Germline V lookup: CDR1 MNHEY, CDR2 SMNVEV (reference sequence). The CDR3 here is CASSLQTDGLYGYTF. The CDR3 bases are TGTGCCAGCAGTTTACAAACAGACGGATTGTACGGCTACACCTTC.

The rearrangement joins TRBV6-5 to TRBJ2-1, with D perhaps matching TRBD1 (5 bases). Germline CDR1 reads MNHEY; CDR2 reads SVGAGI. The CDR3 has 11 amino acids. The V gene lost 6 bases and the J gene lost 10 bases, with 10 bases spanning the gap. The CDR3 sequence is CASRGLEEQFF. As DNA, the CDR3 is TGTGCCAGCAGGGGGCTAGAAGAGCAGTTCTTC.

The chain couples TRBV2 to TRBJ1-4; D may be TRBD1 (5 bases). Germline assignment: CDR1 SNHLY and CDR2 FYNNEI. The V end was cut by 1 base, the J end by 5 bases, with 11 bases between. The CDR3 covers 15 residues. CDR3: CASSEDWSGNEKLFF. The CDR3 bases are TGTGCCAGCAGTGAAGACTGGTCAGGGAATGAAAAACTGTTTTTT.

This rearrangement joins TRBV6-5 to TRBJ2-2; D might be TRBD1 or TRBD2, each matching 5 bases. With 4 bases removed from V and 7 bases from J, the gap between germline ends came to 10 bases. CDR3 length: 13 amino acids. Germline V gives CDR1 MNHEY, CDR2 SVGAGI. The CDR3 protein is CASSLEGFGELFF. In nucleotides, the CDR3 is TGTGCCAGCAGTTTAGAGGGGTTCGGGGAGCTGTTTTTT.